The source of this TCR beta chain is a study of OX40 agonist ivuxolimab in advanced cancers. At the level of the study: Patients were dosed with the agonistic anti-OX40 (CD134) antibody ivuxolimab.

The study sampled blood at baseline, cycle 4 day 1, and cycle 7 day 1. Profiled with immunoSEQ multiplex PCR; TCRdb holds only in-frame clones, not every one. The sample records 58,000 or so clones, approximately 92% being singletons. Losses at the gene ends were 6 bases for V and 1 base for J; bases not matched to a gene: 9. The CDR3 has 15 amino acids. CDR1 and CDR2 (germline): MNHEY, SMNVEV (reference sequence). This specimen consisted of CD4+ or CD8+ T cells sorted from blood, obtained in a trial of the OX40 agonist ivuxolimab. The chain couples TRBV27 to TRBJ2-7; TRBD2 matches at 7 bases. The receptor's source is an adult with an advanced solid tumor such as melanoma, head and neck, liver or kidney cancer. CDR3 protein: CASRKAGTSSYEQYF. The CDR3, as DNA: TGTGCCAGCAGAAAAGCGGGAACCTCTTCCTACGAGCAGTACTTC.